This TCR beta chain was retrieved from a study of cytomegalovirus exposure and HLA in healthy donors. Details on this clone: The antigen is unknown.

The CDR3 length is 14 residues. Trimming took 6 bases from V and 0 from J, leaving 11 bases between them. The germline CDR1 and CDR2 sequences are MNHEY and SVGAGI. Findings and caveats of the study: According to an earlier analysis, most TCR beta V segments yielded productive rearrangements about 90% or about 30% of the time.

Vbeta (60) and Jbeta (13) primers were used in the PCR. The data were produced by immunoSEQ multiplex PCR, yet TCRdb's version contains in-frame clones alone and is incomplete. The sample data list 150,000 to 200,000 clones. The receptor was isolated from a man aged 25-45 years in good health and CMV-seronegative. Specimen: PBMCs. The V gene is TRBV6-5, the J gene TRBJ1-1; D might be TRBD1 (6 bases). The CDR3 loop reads CASRDTGMNTEAFF. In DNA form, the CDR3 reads TGTGCCAGCAGGGATACAGGGATGAACACTGAAGCTTTCTTT.